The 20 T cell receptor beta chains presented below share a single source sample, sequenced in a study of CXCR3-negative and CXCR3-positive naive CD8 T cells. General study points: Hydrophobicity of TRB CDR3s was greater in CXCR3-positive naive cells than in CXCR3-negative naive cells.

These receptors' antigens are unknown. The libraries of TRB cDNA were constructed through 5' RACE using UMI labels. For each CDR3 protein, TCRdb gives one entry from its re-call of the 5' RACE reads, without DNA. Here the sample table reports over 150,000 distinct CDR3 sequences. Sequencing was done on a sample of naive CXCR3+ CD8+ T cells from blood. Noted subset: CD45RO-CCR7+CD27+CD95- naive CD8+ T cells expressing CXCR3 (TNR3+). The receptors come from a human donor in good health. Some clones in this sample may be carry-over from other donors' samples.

CDR3 amino acids: CASSVTGTLGETQYF. V is TRBV7-9 and J is TRBJ2-5; TCRdb lists TRBD1, though no DNA is available to test this call. Germline V gene sequence: CDR1 SEHNR, CDR2 FQNEAQ (reference sequence). The CDR3 has 15 residues. The variable domain in full, completed from reference TRBV7-9 and TRBJ2-5, reads DTGVSQNPRHKITKRGQNVTFRCDPISEHNRLYWYRQTLGQGPEFLTYFQNEAQLEKSRLLSDRFSAERPKGSFSTLEIQRTEQGDSAMYLCASSVTGTLGETQYFGPGTRLLVL.

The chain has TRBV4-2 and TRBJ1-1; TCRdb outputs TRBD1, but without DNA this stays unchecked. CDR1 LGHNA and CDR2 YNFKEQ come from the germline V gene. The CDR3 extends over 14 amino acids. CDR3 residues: CASSHLTGNTEAFF.

The chain's CDR3 is CASSGTYEQYF. This chain connects TRBV28 to TRBJ2-7. In germline, CDR1 is MDHEN, CDR2 SYDVKM. This CDR3 has 11 amino acids. Based on the CDR3 plus reference TRBV28 and TRBJ2-7, the full variable domain is DVKVTQSSRYLVKRTGEKVFLECVQDMDHENMFWYRQDPGLGLRLIYFSYDVKMKEKGDIPEGYSVSREKKERFSLILESASTNQTSMYLCASSGTYEQYFGPGTRLTVT.

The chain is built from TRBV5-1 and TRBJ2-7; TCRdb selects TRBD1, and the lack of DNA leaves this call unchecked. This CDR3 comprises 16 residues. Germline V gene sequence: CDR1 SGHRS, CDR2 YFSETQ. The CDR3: CASSYGQGLSSYEQYF.

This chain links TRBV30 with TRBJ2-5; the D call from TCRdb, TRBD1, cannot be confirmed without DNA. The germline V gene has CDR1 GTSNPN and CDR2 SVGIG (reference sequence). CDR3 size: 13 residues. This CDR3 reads CASWTGSRETQYF.

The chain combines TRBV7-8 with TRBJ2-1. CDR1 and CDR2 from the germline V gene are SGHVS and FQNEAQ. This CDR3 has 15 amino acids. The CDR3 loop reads CASSPETVTYNEQFF.

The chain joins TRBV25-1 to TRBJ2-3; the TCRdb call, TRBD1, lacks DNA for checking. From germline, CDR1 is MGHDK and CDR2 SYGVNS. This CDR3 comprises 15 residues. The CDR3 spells CASSEYRGSTDTQYF.

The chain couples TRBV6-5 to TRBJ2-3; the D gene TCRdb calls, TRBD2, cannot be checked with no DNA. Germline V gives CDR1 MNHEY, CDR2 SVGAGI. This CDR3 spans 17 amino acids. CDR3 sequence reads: CASSYGRLAGHTDTQYF.

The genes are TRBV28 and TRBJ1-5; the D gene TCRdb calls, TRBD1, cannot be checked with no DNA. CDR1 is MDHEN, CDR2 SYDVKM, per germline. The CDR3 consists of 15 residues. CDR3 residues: CARPSDRGRNQPQHF.

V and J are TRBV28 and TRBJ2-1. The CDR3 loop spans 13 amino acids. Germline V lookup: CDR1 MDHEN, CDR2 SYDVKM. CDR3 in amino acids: CASRPAWGNEQLF.

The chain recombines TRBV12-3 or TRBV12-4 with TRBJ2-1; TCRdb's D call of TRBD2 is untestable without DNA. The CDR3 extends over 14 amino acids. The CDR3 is CASSWTGSYNEQFF.

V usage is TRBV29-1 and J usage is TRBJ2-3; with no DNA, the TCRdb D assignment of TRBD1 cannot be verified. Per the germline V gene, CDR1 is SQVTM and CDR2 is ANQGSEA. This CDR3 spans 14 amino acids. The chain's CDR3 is CSVERGYGTDTQYF.

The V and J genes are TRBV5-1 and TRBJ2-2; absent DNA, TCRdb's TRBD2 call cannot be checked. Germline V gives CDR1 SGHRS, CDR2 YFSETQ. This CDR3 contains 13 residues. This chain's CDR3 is CASSGLAAGELFF.

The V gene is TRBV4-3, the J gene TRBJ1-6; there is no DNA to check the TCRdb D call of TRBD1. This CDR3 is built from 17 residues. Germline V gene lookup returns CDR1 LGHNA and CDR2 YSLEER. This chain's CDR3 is CASSQDRPGYYNSPLHF.

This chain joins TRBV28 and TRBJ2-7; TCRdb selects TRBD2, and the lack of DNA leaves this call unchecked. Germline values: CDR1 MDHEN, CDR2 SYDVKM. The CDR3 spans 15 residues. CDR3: CASSLGLAGPYEQYF.

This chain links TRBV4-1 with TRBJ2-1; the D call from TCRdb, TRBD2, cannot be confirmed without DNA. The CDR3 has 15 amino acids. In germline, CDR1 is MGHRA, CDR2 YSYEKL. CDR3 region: CASSLLAGVGDEQFF.

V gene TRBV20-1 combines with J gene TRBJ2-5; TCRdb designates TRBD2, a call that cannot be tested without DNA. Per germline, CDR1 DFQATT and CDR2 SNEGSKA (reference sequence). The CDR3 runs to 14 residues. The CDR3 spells CSTLPSEPQETQYF.

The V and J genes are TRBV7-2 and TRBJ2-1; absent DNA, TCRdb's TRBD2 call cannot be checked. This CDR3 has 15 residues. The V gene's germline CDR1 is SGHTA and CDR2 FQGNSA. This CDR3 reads CASSLAARGGEEQFF.

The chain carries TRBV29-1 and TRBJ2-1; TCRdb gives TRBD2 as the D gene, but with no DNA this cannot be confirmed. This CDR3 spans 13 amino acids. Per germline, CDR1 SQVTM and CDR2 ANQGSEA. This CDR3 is CSVGGGAYNEQFF.

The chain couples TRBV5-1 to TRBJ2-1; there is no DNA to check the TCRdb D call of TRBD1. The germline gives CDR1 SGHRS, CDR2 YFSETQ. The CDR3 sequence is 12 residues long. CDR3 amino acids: CASSLAGPQQFF.